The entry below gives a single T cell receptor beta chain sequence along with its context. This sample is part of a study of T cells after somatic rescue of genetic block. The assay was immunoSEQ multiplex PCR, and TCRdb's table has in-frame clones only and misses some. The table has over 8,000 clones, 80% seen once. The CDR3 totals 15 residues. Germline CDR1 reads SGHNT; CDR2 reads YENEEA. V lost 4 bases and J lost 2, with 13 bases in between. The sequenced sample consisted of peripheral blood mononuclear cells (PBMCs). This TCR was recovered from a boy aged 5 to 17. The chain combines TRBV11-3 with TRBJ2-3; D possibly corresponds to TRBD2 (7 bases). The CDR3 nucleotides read TGTGCCAGCAGCTCGGGGGGCGGGAACACAGATACGCAGTATTTT. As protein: CASSSGGGNTDTQYF.